This T cell receptor (beta chain) was sequenced during a study of identifying expanded T cells in peripheral blood (dated by TCRdb to the late 2010s). About the study as a whole: Separate aliquots of the same genomic DNA pool were sequenced to produce technical replicates, and four replicates were compared in pairs. Summary of the overall study and its limitations: It was expected by the authors that biological variance in healthy repertoires might increase further over much longer intervals, such as months to years. Roughly 1.2 differentially abundant clones were flagged by the binomial model between technical replicates, whereas about 17 and 20 were flagged over around two weeks and four weeks, respectively. Across all healthy donors, variance in clone template counts between roughly two-week samples was found to increase significantly with total template count. Both the number of clones called differentially abundant and the false-positive rate were significantly reduced by the beta-binomial model across all healthy-donor time intervals.

Details on this clone: It lacks a known antigen. Per-base quality was not reported, and no clone a single base away is much larger than it.

No immune events such as infections were documented for the healthy donors during the collection period. Healthy-donor blood repertoires served as a training cohort to calibrate time-dependent variance in a beta-binomial model of T-cell clone differential abundance. The training cohort comprised roughly ten healthy donors, 3 female and 7 male. An age range of roughly 29 to 70 years, with an average of 43 years, was recorded for the donors. Whole blood, obtained from a commercial supplier, was collected from each healthy donor at three time points spaced roughly 14 days apart. Genomic DNA was extracted from unsorted whole blood for immunosequencing. V has 3 bases trimmed and J has 8 bases trimmed; junction bases matching no gene number 4. From cysteine to phenylalanine, the CDR3 is 15 amino acids long. The DNA shown is the 45-base CDR3, in frame from base 1. Based on the germline V gene, the CDR1 and CDR2 sequences are SGDLS and YYNGEE.

The immunoSEQ Assay, which relies on bias-controlled multiplex PCR amplification of genomic DNA, was used to profile TCRbeta CDR3 regions. Concerning the study's data processing: To quantify the absolute abundance of each unique TCRbeta CDR3 region, the sequences were collapsed and filtered. Differential abundance was tested with a binomial (Fisher-equivalent) model and with a beta-binomial model adding time-dependent variance fitted from healthy donors. Clones with fewer than 5 combined templates were excluded, and clones with Benjamini-Hochberg FDR below 0.01 were called differentially abundant. Using the form v = (b*log(k)+a)^2, the beta-binomial variance was modeled as a function of the total template count across the two samples. TCRdb stores this immuneACCESS table with in-frame sequences only. Part of the clones is absent; in the studies checked, under half of the shortfall reflects unresolved V genes, and no reason is known for the rest. Clonal size and the V and J genes are those of that table, whereas D and trimming came from the DNA. This sample comprises about 130,000 clones, 86% of them detected only once. In total, the top ten clones hold approximately 8.9% of the sample.

Material for sequencing was blood. Recombination joined TRBV9 with TRBJ2-2; 13 central bases correspond to TRBD2. The source of this sequence is a person aged 18 to 70 in good health. CDR3 protein: CASSGLAGGGGELFF. In nucleotides, the sequence is TGTGCCAGCAGCGGACTAGCGGGGGGAGGAGGGGAGCTGTTTTTT.